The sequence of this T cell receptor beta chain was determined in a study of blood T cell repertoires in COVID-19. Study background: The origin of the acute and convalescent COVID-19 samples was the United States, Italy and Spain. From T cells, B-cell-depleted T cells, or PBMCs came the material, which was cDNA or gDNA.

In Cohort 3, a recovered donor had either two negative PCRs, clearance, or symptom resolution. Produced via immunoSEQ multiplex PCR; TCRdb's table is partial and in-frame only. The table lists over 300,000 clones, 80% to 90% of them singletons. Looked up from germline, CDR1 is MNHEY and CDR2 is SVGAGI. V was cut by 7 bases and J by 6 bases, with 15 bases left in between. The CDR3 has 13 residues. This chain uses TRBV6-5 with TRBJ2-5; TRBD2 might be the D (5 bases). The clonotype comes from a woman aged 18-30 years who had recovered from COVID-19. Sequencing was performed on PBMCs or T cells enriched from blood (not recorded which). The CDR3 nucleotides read TGTGCCAGCATGGAGTGGGGAGAGAAGACCCAGTACTTC. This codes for CASMEWGEKTQYF.